The 23 T cell receptor beta chains presented below share a single source sample, sequenced in a study of siplizumab effects on memory and regulatory T cells (dated by TCRdb to between 2019 and 2020). Library construction relied on the immunoSEQ multiplex PCR assay. The source is immuneACCESS, and TCRdb retained only in-frame sequences with V and J called. Part of the clones is not carried over; for the studies checked, unresolved V genes explain less than half of this, and the remainder is unexplained. The table for this sample lists 100,000 to 110,000 clones; less than 95% of them were counted only once. The ten largest clones represent approximately 1.4% of the sample. The sample taken for sequencing was non-Treg CD4+ T cells sorted from blood. Interpreted using the paper, the cell subset or site label stands for: FACS-sorted unstimulated CD4+ non-regulatory T cells. The receptors were sampled from a human donor in good health.

In DNA, the CDR3 is TGTGCCAGCAGCCTCCGGGACACCGGGGACTATGGCTACACCTTC. It translates to CASSLRDTGDYGYTF. V gene TRBV5-6 combines with J gene TRBJ1-2, with D possibly matching TRBD1 (6 bases). The length of the CDR3 is 15 residues. Germline CDR1 SGHDT, CDR2 YYEEEE. Between the trimmed V and J ends, which lost 4 bases and 3 bases, there was a span of 16 bases.

The chain combines TRBV21-1 with TRBJ2-7; the table's D gene call, TRBD2, was not cross checked with the DNA. TRBV21-1 is a documented pseudogene. The CDR3 is 15 residues long. The CDR3 region is CASSKEGGPLKEQYF. The DNA of the CDR3 is TGTGCCAGCAGCAAAGAAGGAGGACCCCTGAAAGAGCAGTACTTC.

In its sample, this clone was seen once. The chain couples TRBV27 to TRBJ2-1; TRBD1 or TRBD2 may be the D gene (6 bases each). The length of the CDR3 is 18 residues. CDR1 MNHEY and CDR2 SMNVEV come from the germline V gene (reference sequence). V was clipped by 7 bases and J by 1 base, with 23 bases between them. The CDR3 nucleotides read TGTGCCAGCAAACGCCCCGGCGGAGGGGGGACGTCCTACAATGAGCAGTTCTTC. Translating it yields CASKRPGGGGTSYNEQFF.

A single count supports this clone. This chain uses TRBV6-1 with TRBJ1-2; D uncertain. Trimming took 7 bases from V and 4 from J, leaving 13 bases between them. Germline CDR1 reads MNHNS; CDR2 reads SASEGT. The CDR3 has 13 residues. This CDR3 reads CASTGRNFYGYTF. The CDR3 DNA reads as TGTGCCAGCACTGGGCGGAACTTCTATGGCTACACCTTC.

The rearrangement links TRBV5-1 to TRBJ2-2, with D perhaps assigned TRBD1 or TRBD2 (5 bases each). V shed 3 bases and J shed 6 bases, with 18 bases lying between them. Germline CDR1 SGHRS, CDR2 YFSETQ. The CDR3 has 16 residues. The CDR3 sequence: CASSSTGTAAPGELFF. CDR3 in DNA: TGCGCCAGCAGCTCAACCGGGACCGCAGCCCCCGGGGAGCTGTTTTTT. Variable domain in full (rest from reference TRBV5-1 and TRBJ2-2): KAGVTQTPRYLIKTRGQQVTLSCSPISGHRSVSWYQQTPGQGLQFLFEYFSETQRNKGNFPGRFSGRQFSNSRSEMNVSTLELGDSALYLCASSSTGTAAPGELFFGEGSRLTVL.

The V and J genes are TRBV27 and TRBJ2-7; TRBD1 agrees at 9 bases. The CDR3 totals 13 residues. V lost 5 bases and J lost 3; bases outside the gene matches: 2. Germline loops: CDR1 MNHEY, CDR2 SMNVEV (reference sequence). CDR3 sequence (DNA): TGTGCCAGCAGTACGGGACAGGGCTACGAGCAGTACTTC. As protein: CASSTGQGYEQYF.

The V and J genes are TRBV28 and TRBJ2-7, with no clear D. CDR1 and CDR2 (germline): MDHEN, SYDVKM. CDR3 length equals 13 residues. Deletions cut 2 bases from V and 2 bases from J, with 7 bases between. CDR3 amino acids: CASSLAGTYEQYF. CDR3 in DNA: TGTGCCAGCAGTTTAGCAGGAACCTACGAGCAGTACTTC.

This clone was recorded only once. V and J are TRBV19 and TRBJ2-3; no definite D call. The germline V gene has CDR1 LNHDA and CDR2 SQIVND (reference sequence). The CDR3 loop spans 14 amino acids. V was clipped by 5 bases and J by 4 bases, with 13 bases between them. CDR3 protein: CASSSQKGADTQYF. CDR3 nucleotides: TGTGCCAGTAGTTCCCAAAAGGGCGCAGATACGCAGTATTTT.

This chain joins TRBV9 and TRBJ1-2; D is undetermined. Germline lookup yields CDR1 SGDLS and CDR2 YYNGEE. V shed 4 bases and J shed 6 bases, with 13 bases lying between them. This CDR3 is built from 13 residues. The CDR3 DNA is TGTGCCAGCAGCTCCCGTAGAGGTCATGGCTACACCTTC. The encoded protein is CASSSRRGHGYTF.

This rearrangement joins TRBV5-4 to TRBJ2-2, with D perhaps TRBD2 (5 bases). V dropped 0 bases and J dropped 3 bases, with 12 bases sitting between them. The V gene's germline CDR1 is SGHNT and CDR2 YYREEE (reference sequence). The CDR3 totals 16 residues. CDR3 DNA sequence: TGTGCCAGCAGCTTGGAGGGTAGCGCGCACACCGGGGAGCTGTTTTTT. Encoded protein: CASSLEGSAHTGELFF.

This chain joins TRBV7-6 and TRBJ1-2, with a tentative D call TRBD1 (5 bases). Trimming took 8 bases from V and 1 from J, leaving 8 bases between them. The CDR3 runs to 12 residues. Germline V gene sequence: CDR1 SGHVS, CDR2 FNYEAQ. CDR3 DNA: TGTGCCAGCGGGGGGTATAACTATGGCTACACCTTC. Translation: CASGGYNYGYTF.

The chain combines TRBV19 with TRBJ1-1; D is perhaps TRBD1 (5 bases). Trimming took 6 bases from V and 3 from J, leaving 14 bases between them. The germline gives CDR1 LNHDA, CDR2 SQIVND (reference sequence). CDR3 length: 14 residues. The CDR3 DNA sequence: TGTGCCAGTAGGCCACAGGAGGCACACACTGAAGCTTTCTTT. Encoded protein: CASRPQEAHTEAFF.

The chain recombines TRBV6-5 with TRBJ2-7; D remains ambiguous. The V gene lost 4 bases and the J gene lost 4 bases, with 11 bases spanning the gap. The CDR3 has 13 residues. Germline V gene data show CDR1 as MNHEY and CDR2 as SVGAGI. CDR3 bases: TGTGCCAGCAGTTCCCCGCCCGTTTACGAGCAGTACTTC. Amino acid sequence: CASSSPPVYEQYF.

This chain connects TRBV5-1 to TRBJ1-1; the D gene is possibly TRBD1 (5 bases). Trimming took off 1 base at V and 7 bases at J, with 14 bases between the two ends. Germline V gene sequence: CDR1 SGHRS, CDR2 YFSETQ. The CDR3 loop spans 14 amino acids. CDR3 in DNA: TGCGCCAGCAGCTTGTTTCGGGGGGTTAATGAAGCTTTCTTT. Protein: CASSLFRGVNEAFF. The full variable domain, in which reference TRBV5-1 and TRBJ1-1 provide the parts outside the CDR3, is KAGVTQTPRYLIKTRGQQVTLSCSPISGHRSVSWYQQTPGQGLQFLFEYFSETQRNKGNFPGRFSGRQFSNSRSEMNVSTLELGDSALYLCASSLFRGVNEAFFGQGTRLTVV.

The rearrangement links TRBV9 to TRBJ2-7; D ambiguous. The germline V gene has CDR1 SGDLS and CDR2 YYNGEE. Trimming took off 0 bases at V and 0 bases at J, with 10 bases between the two ends. This CDR3 has 15 amino acids. Here the CDR3 reads CASSVGTDSSYEQYF. The CDR3 region has the DNA TGTGCCAGCAGCGTAGGGACGGATAGCTCCTACGAGCAGTACTTC.

The gene calls are TRBV5-1 and TRBJ1-5; the D is unclear. Trimming took off 4 bases at V and 1 base at J, with 12 bases between the two ends. Germline values: CDR1 SGHRS, CDR2 YFSETQ. The CDR3 covers 15 residues. The CDR3 region is CASSPAGSSNQPQHF. As DNA, the CDR3 is TGCGCCAGCAGCCCGGCGGGGTCCAGCAATCAGCCCCAGCATTTT. Combining the CDR3 with reference TRBV5-1 and TRBJ1-5 gives the whole variable domain KAGVTQTPRYLIKTRGQQVTLSCSPISGHRSVSWYQQTPGQGLQFLFEYFSETQRNKGNFPGRFSGRQFSNSRSEMNVSTLELGDSALYLCASSPAGSSNQPQHFGDGTRLSIL.

The chain joins TRBV30 to TRBJ2-5; D might be TRBD1 (5 bases). V lost 3 bases to trimming and J lost 0 bases, with 17 bases between them. There are 16 residues in the CDR3. The germline V gene has CDR1 GTSNPN and CDR2 SVGIG (reference sequence). This CDR3 is CAWSPWGKRYQETQYF. Here the CDR3 DNA reads TGTGCCTGGAGCCCCTGGGGCAAAAGGTACCAAGAGACCCAGTACTTC.

The J gene is TRBJ1-5, the V gene TRBV2, with 7 nucleotides matching TRBD1. Per germline, CDR1 SNHLY and CDR2 FYNNEI. This CDR3 contains 15 residues. The junction had 8 bases not matched to a gene; V was cut back by 4 bases and J by 5 bases. The CDR3 region is CASSGSEGAHQPQHF. The DNA for the CDR3 is TGTGCCAGCAGTGGATCAGAGGGGGCTCATCAGCCCCAGCATTTT.

V and J are TRBV6-6 and TRBJ1-2; D is unclear. CDR3 length equals 16 residues. The V gene's germline CDR1 is MNHNY and CDR2 SVGAGI (reference sequence). V was cut by 2 bases and J by 0 bases, with 13 bases left in between. CDR3 residues: CASSYAVRHPNYGYTF. The CDR3 nucleotides are TGTGCCAGCAGTTACGCCGTGAGACACCCTAACTATGGCTACACCTTC.

This chain joins TRBV10-3 and TRBJ1-1; D gene uncertain. V lost 7 bases to trimming and J lost 3 bases, with 12 bases between them. The CDR3 is 13 residues long. Germline V CDR1 and CDR2: ENHRY, SYGVKD. CDR3 region: CAINSAGDTEAFF. CDR3 coding DNA: TGTGCCATCAATTCCGCTGGGGACACTGAAGCTTTCTTT.

The chain couples TRBV5-6 to TRBJ2-1; 7 bases agree with TRBD2. CDR3 length equals 16 residues. V lost 2 bases, J lost 3 bases, and 8 bases stayed unmatched. Germline values: CDR1 SGHDT, CDR2 YYEEEE. CDR3 bases: TGTGCCAGCAGCTTAATGGCGTCTAGCGGCTACAATGAGCAGTTCTTC. This sequence encodes CASSLMASSGYNEQFF.

This clone came up once. The rearrangement uses TRBV15 and TRBJ2-1; 11 bases align to TRBD2. Trimming removed 3 bases from V and 9 bases from J; junction bases left unmatched: 4. Per the germline V gene, CDR1 is LNHNV and CDR2 is YYDKDF (reference sequence). The CDR3 contains 14 residues. The CDR3 loop reads CATSSLAGGSEQFF. The CDR3 DNA reads as TGTGCCACCAGCAGCCTAGCGGGAGGAAGTGAGCAGTTCTTC.

V usage is TRBV19 and J usage is TRBJ1-1; TRBD1 matches 9 bases. This CDR3 is 17 amino acids long. CDR1 is LNHDA, CDR2 SQIVND, per germline (reference sequence). Losses at the gene ends were 3 bases for V and 3 bases for J; bases not matched to a gene: 11. The CDR3, as DNA: TGTGCCAGTAGTATGGGTTTTTGGACAGGGGCGCACACTGAAGCTTTCTTT. Protein sequence: CASSMGFWTGAHTEAFF.